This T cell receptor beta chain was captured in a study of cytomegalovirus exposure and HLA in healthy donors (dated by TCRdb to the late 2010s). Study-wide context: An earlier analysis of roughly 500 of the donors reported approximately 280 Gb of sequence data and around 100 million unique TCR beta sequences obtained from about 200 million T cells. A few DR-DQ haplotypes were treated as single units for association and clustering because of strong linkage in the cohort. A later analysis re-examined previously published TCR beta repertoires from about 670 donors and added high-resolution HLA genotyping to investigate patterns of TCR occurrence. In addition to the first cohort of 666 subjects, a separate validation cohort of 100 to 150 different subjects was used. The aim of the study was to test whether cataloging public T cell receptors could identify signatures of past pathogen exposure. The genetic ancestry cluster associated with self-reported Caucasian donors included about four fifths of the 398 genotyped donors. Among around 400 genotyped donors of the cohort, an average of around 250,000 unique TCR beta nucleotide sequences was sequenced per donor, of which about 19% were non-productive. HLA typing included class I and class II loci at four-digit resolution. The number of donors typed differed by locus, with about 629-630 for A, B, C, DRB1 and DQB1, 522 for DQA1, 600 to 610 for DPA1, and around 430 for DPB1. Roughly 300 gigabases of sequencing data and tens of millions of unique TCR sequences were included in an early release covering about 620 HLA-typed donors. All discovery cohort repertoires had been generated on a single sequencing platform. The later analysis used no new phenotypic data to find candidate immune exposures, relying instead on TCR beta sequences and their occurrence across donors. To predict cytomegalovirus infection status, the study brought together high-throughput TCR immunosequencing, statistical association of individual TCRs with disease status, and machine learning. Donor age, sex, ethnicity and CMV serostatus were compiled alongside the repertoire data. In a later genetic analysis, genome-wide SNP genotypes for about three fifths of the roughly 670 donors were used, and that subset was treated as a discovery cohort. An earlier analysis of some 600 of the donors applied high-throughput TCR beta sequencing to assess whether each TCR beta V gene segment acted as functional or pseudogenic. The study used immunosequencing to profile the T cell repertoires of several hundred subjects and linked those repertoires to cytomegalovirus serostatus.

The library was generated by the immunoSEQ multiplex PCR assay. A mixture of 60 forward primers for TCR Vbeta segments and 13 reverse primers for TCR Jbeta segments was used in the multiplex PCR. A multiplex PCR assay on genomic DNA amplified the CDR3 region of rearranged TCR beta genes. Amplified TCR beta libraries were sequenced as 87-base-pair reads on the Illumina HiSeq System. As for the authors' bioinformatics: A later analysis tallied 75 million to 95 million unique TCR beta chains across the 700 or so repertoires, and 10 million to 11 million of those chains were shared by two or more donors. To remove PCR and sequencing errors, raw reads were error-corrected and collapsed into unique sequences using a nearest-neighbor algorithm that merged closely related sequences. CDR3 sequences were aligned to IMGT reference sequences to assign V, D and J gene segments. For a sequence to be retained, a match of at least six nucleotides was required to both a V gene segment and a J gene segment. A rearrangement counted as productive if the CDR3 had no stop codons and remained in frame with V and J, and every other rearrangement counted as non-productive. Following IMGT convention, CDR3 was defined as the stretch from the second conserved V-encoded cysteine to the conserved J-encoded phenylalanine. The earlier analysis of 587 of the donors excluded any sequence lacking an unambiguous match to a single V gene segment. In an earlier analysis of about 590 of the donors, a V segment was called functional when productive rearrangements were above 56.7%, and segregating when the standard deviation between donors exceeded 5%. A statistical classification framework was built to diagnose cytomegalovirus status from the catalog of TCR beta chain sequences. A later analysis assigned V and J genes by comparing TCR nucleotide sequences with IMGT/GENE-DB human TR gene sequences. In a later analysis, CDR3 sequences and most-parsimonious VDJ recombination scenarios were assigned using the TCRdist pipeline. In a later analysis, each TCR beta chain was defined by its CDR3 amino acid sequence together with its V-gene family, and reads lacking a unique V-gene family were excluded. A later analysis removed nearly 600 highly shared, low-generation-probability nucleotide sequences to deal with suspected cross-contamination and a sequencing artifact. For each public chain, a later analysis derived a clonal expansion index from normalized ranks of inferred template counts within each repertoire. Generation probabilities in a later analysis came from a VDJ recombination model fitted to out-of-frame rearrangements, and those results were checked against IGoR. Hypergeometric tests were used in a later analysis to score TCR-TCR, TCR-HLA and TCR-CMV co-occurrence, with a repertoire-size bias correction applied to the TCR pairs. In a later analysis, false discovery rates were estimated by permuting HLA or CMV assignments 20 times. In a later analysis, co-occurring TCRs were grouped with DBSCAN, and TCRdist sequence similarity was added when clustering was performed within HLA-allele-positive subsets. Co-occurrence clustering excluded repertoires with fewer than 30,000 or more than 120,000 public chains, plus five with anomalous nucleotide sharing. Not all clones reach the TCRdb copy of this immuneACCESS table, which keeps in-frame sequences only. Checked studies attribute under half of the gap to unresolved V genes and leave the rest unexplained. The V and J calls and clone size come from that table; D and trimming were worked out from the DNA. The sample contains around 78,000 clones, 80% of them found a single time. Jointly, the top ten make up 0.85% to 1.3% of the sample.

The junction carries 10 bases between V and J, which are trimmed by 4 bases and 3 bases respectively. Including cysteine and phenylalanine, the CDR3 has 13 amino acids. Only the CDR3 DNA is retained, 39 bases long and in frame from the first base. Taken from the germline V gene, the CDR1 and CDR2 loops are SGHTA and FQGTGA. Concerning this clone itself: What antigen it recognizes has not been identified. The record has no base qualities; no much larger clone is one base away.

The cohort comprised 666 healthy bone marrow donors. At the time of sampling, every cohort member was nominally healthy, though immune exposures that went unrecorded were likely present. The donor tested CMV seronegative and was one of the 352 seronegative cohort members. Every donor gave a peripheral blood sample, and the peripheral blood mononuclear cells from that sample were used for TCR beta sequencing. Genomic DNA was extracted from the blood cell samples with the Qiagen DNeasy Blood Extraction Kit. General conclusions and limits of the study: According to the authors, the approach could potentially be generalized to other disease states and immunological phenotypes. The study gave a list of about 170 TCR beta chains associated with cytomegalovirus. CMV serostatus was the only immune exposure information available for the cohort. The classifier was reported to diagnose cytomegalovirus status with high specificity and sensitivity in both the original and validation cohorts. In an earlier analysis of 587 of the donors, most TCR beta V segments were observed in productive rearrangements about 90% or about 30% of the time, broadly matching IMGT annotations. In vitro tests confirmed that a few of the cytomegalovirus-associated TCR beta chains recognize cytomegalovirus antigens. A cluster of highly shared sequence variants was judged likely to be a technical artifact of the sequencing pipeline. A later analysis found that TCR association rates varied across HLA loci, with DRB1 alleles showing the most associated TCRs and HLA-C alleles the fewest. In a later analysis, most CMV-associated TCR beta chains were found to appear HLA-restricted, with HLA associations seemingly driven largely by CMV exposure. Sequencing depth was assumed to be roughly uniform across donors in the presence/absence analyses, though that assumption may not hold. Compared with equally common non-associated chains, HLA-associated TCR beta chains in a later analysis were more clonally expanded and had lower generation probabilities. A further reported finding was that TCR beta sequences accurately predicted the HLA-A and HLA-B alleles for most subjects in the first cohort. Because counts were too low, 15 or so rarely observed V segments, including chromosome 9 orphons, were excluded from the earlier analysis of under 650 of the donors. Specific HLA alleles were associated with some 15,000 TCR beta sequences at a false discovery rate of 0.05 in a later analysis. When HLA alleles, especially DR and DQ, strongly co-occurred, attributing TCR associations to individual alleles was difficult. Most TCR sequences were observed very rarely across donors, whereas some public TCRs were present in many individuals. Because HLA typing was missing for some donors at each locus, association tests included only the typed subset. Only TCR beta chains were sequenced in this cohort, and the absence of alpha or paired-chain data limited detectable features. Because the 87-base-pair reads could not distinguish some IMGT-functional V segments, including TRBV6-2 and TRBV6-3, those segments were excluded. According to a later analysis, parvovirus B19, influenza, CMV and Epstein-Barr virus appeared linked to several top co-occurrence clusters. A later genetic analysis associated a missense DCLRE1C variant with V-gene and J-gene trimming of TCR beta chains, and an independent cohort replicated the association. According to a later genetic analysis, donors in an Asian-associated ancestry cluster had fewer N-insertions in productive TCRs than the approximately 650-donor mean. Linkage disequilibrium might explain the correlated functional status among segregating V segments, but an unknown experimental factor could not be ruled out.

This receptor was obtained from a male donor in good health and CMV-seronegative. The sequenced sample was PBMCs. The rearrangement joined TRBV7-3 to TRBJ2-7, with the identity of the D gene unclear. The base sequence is TGTGCCAGCAGCTCGTCCGGCGGCTACGAGCAGTACTTC. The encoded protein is CASSSSGGYEQYF.